This T cell receptor beta chain originates from a study of blood T cell repertoires in COVID-19. In the study overall: The study drew acute and convalescent COVID-19 samples from the United States, Italy and Spain. T cells, B-cell-depleted T cells, or PBMCs supplied cDNA or gDNA.

In the original analysis: Quantification of nucleated cells was approximated via reference gene primer amplification. The method was immunoSEQ multiplex PCR; TCRdb's version includes in-frame clones alone and lacks a portion of them. V, J and clone size derive from that table, while D and trimming were established from the DNA sequence. The sample holds about 83,000 clones, approximately 86% seen once. Germline-derived CDR1 and CDR2 are SNHLY and FYNNEI. V dropped 5 bases and J dropped 10 bases, with 23 bases sitting between them. The CDR3 length is 15 residues. The receptor's source is a woman aged 50 to 60 with active or convalescent COVID-19. The genes are TRBV2 and TRBJ2-5, with D perhaps matching TRBD2 (6 bases). The sequencing sample was made of peripheral blood. CDR3 loop: CASSISGTPPGDQYF. CDR3 sequence (DNA): TGTGCCAGCAGTATCTCGGGGACCCCTCCGGGAGACCAGTACTTC.